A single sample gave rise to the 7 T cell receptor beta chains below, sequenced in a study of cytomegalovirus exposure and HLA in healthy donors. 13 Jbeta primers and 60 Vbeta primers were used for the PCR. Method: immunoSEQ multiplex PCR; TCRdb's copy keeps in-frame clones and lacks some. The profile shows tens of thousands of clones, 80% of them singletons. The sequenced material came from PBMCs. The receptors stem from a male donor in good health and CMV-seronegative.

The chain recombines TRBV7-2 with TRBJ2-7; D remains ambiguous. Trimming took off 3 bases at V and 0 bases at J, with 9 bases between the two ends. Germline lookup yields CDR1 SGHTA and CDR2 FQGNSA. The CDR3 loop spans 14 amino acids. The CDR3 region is CASSLTPSSYEQYF. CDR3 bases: TGTGCCAGCAGCTTGACTCCTAGCTCCTACGAGCAGTACTTC.

The CDR3 nucleotides read TGTGCCAGCTCACCAAAACAGTCAACTAGCTCTGGAAACACCATATATTTT. Translating gives CASSPKQSTSSGNTIYF. The J gene is TRBJ1-3, the V gene TRBV18; D is unclear. The ends were cut back, 2 bases at V and 0 bases at J, with 14 bases in the middle. This CDR3 is 17 amino acids long. Germline V gives CDR1 KGHSH, CDR2 LQKENI. Combining the CDR3 with reference TRBV18 and TRBJ1-3 gives the whole variable domain NAGVMQNPRHLVRRRGQEARLRCSPMKGHSHVYWYRQLPEEGLKFMVYLQKENIIDESGMPKERFSAEFPKEGPSILRIQQVVRGDSAAYFCASSPKQSTSSGNTIYFGEGSWLTVV.

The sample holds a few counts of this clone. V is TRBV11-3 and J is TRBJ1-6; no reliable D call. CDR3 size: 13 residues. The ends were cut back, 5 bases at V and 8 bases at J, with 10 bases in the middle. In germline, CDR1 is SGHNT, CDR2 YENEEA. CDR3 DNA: TGTGCCAGCAGCAGACTTTCGGATTCACCCCTCCACTTT. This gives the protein CASSRLSDSPLHF.

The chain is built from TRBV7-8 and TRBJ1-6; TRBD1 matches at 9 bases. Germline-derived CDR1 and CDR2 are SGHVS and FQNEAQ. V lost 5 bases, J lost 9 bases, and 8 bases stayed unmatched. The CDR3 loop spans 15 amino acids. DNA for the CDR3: TGTGCCAGCAGCACACTTCGACAGGGGGTTTCACCCCTCCACTTT. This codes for CASSTLRQGVSPLHF.

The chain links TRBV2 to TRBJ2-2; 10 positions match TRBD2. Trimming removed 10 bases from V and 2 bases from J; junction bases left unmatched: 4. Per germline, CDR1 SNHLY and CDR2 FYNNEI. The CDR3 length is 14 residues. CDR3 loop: CATRLAGNTGELFF. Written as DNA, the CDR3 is TGTGCCACCCGACTAGCGGGCAACACCGGGGAGCTGTTTTTT.

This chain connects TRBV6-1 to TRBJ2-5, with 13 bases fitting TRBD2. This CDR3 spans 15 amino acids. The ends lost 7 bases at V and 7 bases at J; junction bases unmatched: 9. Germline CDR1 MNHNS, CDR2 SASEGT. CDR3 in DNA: TGTGCCAGCACCACTAGCGGGGGGGCAGGGGGGACCCAGTACTTC. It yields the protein CASTTSGGAGGTQYF.

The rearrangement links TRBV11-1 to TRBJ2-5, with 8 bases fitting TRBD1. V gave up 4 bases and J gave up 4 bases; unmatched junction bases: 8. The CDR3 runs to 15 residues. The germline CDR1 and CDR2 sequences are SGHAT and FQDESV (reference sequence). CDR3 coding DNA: TGTGCCAGCAGCTCGAGGACAGGGTTGAGAGAGACCCAGTACTTC. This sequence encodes CASSSRTGLRETQYF.